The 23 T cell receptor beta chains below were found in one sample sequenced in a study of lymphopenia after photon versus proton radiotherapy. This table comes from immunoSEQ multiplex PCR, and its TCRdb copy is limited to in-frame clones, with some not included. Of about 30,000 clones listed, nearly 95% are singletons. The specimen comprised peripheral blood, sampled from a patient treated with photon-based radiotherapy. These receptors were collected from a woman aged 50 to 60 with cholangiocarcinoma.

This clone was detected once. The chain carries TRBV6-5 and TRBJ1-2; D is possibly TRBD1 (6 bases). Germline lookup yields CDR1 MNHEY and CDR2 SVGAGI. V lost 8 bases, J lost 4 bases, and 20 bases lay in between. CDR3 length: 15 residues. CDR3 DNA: TGTGCCAGCGCCGGGGGCGACGGGTCCGGCTATGGCTACACCTTC. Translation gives CASAGGDGSGYGYTF.

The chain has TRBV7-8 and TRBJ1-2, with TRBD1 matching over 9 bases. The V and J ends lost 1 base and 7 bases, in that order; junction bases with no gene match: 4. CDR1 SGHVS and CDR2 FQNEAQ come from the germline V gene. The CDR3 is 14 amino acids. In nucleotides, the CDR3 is TGTGCCAGCAGCTTAGAGGGACAGGGCCCTGGCTACACCTTC. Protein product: CASSLEGQGPGYTF.

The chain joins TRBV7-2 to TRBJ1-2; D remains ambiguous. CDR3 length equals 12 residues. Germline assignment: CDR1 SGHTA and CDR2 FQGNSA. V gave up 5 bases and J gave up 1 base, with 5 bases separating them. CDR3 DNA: TGTGCCAGCAGCCTCCTTAACTATGGCTACACCTTC. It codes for CASSLLNYGYTF.

CDR3 in DNA: TGTGCCAGCAACCCTCAGGGAGTGGAGACCCAGTACTTC. Encoded protein: CASNPQGVETQYF. The chain uses TRBV9 and TRBJ2-5; D is tentatively TRBD1 or TRBD2 (5 bases each). Germline values: CDR1 SGDLS, CDR2 YYNGEE. The CDR3 covers 13 residues. V lost 6 bases to trimming and J lost 5 bases, with 14 bases between them.

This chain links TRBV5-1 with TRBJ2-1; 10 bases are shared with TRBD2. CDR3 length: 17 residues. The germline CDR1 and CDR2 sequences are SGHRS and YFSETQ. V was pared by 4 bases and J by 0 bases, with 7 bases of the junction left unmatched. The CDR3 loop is CASSPGLAENSYNEQFF. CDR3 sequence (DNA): TGCGCCAGCAGCCCAGGACTAGCGGAGAACTCCTACAATGAGCAGTTCTTC. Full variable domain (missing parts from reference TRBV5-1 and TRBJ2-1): KAGVTQTPRYLIKTRGQQVTLSCSPISGHRSVSWYQQTPGQGLQFLFEYFSETQRNKGNFPGRFSGRQFSNSRSEMNVSTLELGDSALYLCASSPGLAENSYNEQFFGPGTRLTVL.

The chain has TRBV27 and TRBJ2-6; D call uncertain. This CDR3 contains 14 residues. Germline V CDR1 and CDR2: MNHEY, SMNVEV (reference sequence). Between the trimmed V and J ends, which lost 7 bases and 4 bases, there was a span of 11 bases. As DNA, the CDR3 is TGTGCCAGCAATAAGGGTACCGGGGCCAACGTCCTGACTTTC. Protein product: CASNKGTGANVLTF.

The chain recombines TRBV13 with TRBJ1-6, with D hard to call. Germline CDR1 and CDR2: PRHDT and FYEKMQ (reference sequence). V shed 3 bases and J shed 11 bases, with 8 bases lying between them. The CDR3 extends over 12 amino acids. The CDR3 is CASSLQSTPLHF. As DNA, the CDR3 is TGTGCCAGCAGCTTGCAATCGACACCCCTCCACTTT.

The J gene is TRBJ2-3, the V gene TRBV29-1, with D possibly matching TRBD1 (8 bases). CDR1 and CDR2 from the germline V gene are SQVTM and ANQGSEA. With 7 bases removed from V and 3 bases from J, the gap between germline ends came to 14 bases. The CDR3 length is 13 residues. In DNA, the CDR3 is TGCAGCGGTGACAGGGGAGGGACAGATACGCAGTATTTT. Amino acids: CSGDRGGTDTQYF.

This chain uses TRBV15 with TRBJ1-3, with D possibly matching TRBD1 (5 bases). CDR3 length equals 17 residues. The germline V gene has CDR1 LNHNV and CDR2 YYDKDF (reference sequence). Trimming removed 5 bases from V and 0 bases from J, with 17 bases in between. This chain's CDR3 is CATSSRSGFHSGNTIYF. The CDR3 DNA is TGTGCCACCAGCTCTCGCTCAGGGTTTCACTCTGGAAACACCATATATTTT.

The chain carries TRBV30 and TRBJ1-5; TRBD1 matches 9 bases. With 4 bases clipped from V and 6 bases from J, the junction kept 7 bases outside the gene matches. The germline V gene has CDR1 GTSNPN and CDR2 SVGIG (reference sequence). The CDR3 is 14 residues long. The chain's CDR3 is CAWNPQGASQPQHF. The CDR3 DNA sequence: TGTGCCTGGAACCCACAGGGGGCGAGTCAGCCCCAGCATTTT.

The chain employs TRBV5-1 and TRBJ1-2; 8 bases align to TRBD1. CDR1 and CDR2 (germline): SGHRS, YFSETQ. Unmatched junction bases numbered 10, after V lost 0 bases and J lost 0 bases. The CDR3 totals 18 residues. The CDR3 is CASSLAGTGPSSNYGYTF. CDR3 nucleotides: TGCGCCAGCAGCTTGGCCGGGACAGGCCCCTCTTCTAACTATGGCTACACCTTC.

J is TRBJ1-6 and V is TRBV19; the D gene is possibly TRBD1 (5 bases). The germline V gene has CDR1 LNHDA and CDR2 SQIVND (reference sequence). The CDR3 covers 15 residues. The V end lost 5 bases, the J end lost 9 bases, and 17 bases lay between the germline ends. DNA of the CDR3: TGTGCCAGTAGTGCGGGGCCGGCAAGGGGTTCACCCCTCCACTTT. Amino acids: CASSAGPARGSPLHF.

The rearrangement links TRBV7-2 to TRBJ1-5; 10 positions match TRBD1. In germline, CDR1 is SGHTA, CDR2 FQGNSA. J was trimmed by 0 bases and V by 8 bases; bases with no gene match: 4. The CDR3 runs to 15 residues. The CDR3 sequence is CASSWTGGSNQPQHF. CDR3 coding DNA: TGTGCCAGCTCCTGGACAGGGGGTAGCAATCAGCCCCAGCATTTT.

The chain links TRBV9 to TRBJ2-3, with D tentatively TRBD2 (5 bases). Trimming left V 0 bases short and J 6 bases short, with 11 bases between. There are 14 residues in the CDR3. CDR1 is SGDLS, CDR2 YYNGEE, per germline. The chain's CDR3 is CASSVVASRDTQYF. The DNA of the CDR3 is TGTGCCAGCAGCGTAGTAGCTAGCCGGGATACGCAGTATTTT.

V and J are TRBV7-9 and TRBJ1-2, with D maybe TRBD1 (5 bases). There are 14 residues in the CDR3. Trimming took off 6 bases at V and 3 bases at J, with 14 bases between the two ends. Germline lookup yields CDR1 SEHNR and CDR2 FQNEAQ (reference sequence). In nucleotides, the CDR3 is TGTGCCAGCAGTCTTTCTCAGGGATACTATGGCTACACCTTC. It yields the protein CASSLSQGYYGYTF.

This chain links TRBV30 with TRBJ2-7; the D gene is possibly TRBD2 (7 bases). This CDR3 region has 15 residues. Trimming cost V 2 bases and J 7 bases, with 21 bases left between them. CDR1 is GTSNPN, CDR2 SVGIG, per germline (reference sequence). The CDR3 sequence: CAWSLGGRTPKEQYF. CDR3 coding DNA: TGTGCCTGGAGTTTGGGGGGGCGTACACCTAAAGAGCAGTACTTC.

The chain's CDR3 is CASSYLGVPNTEAFF. The CDR3 DNA reads as TGTGCCAGCAGTTACTTGGGGGTCCCGAACACTGAAGCTTTCTTT. The chain carries TRBV6-6 and TRBJ1-1, with D perhaps TRBD1 (5 bases). The CDR3 loop spans 15 amino acids. Trimming removed 1 base from V and 1 base from J, with 10 bases in between. CDR1 MNHNY and CDR2 SVGAGI come from the germline V gene (reference sequence).

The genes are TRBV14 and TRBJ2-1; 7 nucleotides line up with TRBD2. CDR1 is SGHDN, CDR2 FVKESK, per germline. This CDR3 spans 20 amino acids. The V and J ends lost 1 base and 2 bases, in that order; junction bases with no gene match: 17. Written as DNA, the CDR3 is TGTGCCAGCAGCCAAGCATGGTGGAGCTCGGGGGGAAAAGCCTACAATGAGCAGTTCTTC. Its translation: CASSQAWWSSGGKAYNEQFF. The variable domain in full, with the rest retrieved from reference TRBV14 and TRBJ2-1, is EAGVTQFPSHSVIEKGQTVTLRCDPISGHDNLYWYRRVMGKEIKFLLHFVKESKQDESGMPNNRFLAERTGGTYSTLKVQPAELEDSGVYFCASSQAWWSSGGKAYNEQFFGPGTRLTVL.

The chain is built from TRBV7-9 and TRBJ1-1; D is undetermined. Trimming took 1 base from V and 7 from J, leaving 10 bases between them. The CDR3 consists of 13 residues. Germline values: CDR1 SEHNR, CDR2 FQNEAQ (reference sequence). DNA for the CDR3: TGTGCCAGCAGCTTAGGTGTCGGCCTTGAAGCTTTCTTT. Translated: CASSLGVGLEAFF.

The CDR3 bases are TGTGCCAGCAGGTCGACAGGGGTTGCTGGCTACACCTTC. Encoded protein: CASRSTGVAGYTF. This rearrangement joins TRBV6-5 to TRBJ1-2, with TRBD1 matching over 8 bases. The germline V gene encodes CDR1 MNHEY and CDR2 SVGAGI. This CDR3 comprises 13 residues. J lost 7 bases, V lost 6 bases, and 7 bases had no gene match.

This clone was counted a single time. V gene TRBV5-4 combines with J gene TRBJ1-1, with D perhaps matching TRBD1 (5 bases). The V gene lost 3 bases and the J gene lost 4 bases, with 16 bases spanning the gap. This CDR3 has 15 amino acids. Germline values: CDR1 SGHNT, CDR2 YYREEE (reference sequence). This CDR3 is CASSSGARHGTEAFF. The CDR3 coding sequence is TGTGCCAGCAGCTCTGGGGCCCGACACGGCACTGAAGCTTTCTTT.

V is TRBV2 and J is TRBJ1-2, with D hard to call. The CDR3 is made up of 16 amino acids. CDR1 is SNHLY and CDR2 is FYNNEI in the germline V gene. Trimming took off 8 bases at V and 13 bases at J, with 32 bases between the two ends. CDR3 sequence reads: CASPEEGGSFRWGVTF. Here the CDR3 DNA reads TGTGCCAGCCCAGAGGAAGGTGGCAGCTTTAGGTGGGGTGTCACCTTC.

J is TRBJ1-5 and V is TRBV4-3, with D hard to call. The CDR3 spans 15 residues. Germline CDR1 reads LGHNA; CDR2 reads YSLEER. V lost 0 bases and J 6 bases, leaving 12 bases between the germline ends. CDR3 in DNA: TGCGCCAGCAGCCAAGATCTGGGCCCCTCTCAGCCCCAGCATTTT. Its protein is CASSQDLGPSQPQHF.